This entry lists 28 T cell receptor beta chains sequenced from one sample in a study of blood T cell repertoires in COVID-19 (dated by TCRdb to 2020 to 2021). Receptors were amplified or captured by the immunoSEQ multiplex PCR assay. TCRdb re-hosts the immuneACCESS table, in-frame sequences only. Its copies lack some clones; in the studies checked, an unresolved V gene accounts for under half of them, and the cause for the rest is not known. The sample contains 130,000 to 150,000 clones, 80% to 90% of them found a single time. The ten most abundant clones make up around 11% of the sample. Specimen: PBMCs or T cells enriched from blood (not recorded which). These receptor sequences come from a man aged 55 to 70 who had recovered from COVID-19.

This clone was recorded once. The chain links TRBV9 to TRBJ1-1, with unresolved D. V lost 2 bases, J lost 4 bases, and 6 bases lay in between. Germline values: CDR1 SGDLS, CDR2 YYNGEE. This CDR3 contains 12 residues. This CDR3 is CASSVPGTEAFF. The DNA for the CDR3 is TGTGCCAGCAGCGTCCCGGGCACTGAAGCTTTCTTT.

CDR3 sequence: CASSQGLAENTGELFF. The DNA of the CDR3 is TGTGCCAGCAGCCAAGGGCTAGCGGAGAACACCGGGGAGCTGTTTTTT. V is TRBV4-2 and J is TRBJ2-2; TRBD2 agrees at 7 bases. The CDR3 is 16 amino acids. CDR1 and CDR2 (germline): LGHNA, YNFKEQ. V trimming: 1 base; J trimming: 1 base; junction bases outside the gene matches: 3.

The J gene is TRBJ2-7, the V gene TRBV3-1 (or the pseudogene TRBV3-2); TRBD1 matches at 7 bases. V shed 4 bases and J 7 bases; nucleotides not matched to a gene: 10. This CDR3 comprises 14 residues. The germline gives CDR1 LGHDT, CDR2 YNNKEL (reference sequence). In nucleotides, the CDR3 is TGTGCCAGCAGCCGGGACAGCCTCTCGTGGGAGCAGTACTTC. It translates to CASSRDSLSWEQYF.

The rearrangement links TRBV7-9 to TRBJ2-1; possibly TRBD2 for D (6 bases). The germline V and J ends were trimmed by 7 bases and 7 bases, with 17 bases remaining between them. This CDR3 contains 14 residues. Germline V lookup: CDR1 SEHNR, CDR2 FQNEAQ (reference sequence). The chain's CDR3 is CASILGDSWNEQFF. CDR3 DNA sequence: TGTGCCAGCATCCTAGGGGACTCCTGGAATGAGCAGTTCTTC.

The gene calls are TRBV9 and TRBJ1-1, with TRBD1 as a possible D gene (5 bases). V shed 0 bases and J shed 0 bases, with 9 bases lying between them. CDR1 and CDR2 from the germline V gene are SGDLS and YYNGEE. The CDR3 is made up of 15 amino acids. CDR3 amino acids: CASSVGVDMNTEAFF. The CDR3, as DNA: TGTGCCAGCAGCGTAGGGGTGGACATGAACACTGAAGCTTTCTTT. Full variable domain (rest looked up from reference TRBV9 and TRBJ1-1): DSGVTQTPKHLITATGQRVTLRCSPRSGDLSVYWYQQSLDQGLQFLIQYYNGEERAKGNILERFSAQQFPDLHSELNLSSLELGDSALYFCASSVGVDMNTEAFFGQGTRLTVV.

The chain joins TRBV27 to TRBJ2-2, with 8 bases that match TRBD1. The CDR3 contains 15 residues. Germline V gene sequence: CDR1 MNHEY, CDR2 SMNVEV (reference sequence). Trimming took 7 bases from V and 0 from J; bases not matched to a gene: 4. Here the CDR3 reads CASKGQGANTGELFF. The CDR3 DNA reads as TGTGCCAGCAAAGGACAGGGAGCGAACACCGGGGAGCTGTTTTTT.

The rearrangement uses TRBV12-3 or TRBV12-4 and TRBJ1-6, with D possibly TRBD1 on 5 matching bases. The CDR3 runs to 13 residues. Trimming took 2 bases from V and 7 from J, leaving 6 bases between them. The DNA for the CDR3 is TGTGCCAGCAGTTTACAGGGCAATTCACCCCTCCACTTT. Protein sequence: CASSLQGNSPLHF.

This chain connects TRBV4-1 to TRBJ1-2; maybe TRBD1 (5 bases). V lost 0 bases to trimming and J lost 8 bases, with 13 bases between them. CDR1 MGHRA and CDR2 YSYEKL come from the germline V gene. This CDR3 contains 14 residues. The CDR3, as DNA: TGCGCCAGCAGCCAAGATGCGGGGCCCGGGGGCTACACCTTC. Its translation: CASSQDAGPGGYTF.

This clone appeared once. The chain couples TRBV7-8 to TRBJ2-2; the D gene is possibly TRBD1 (6 bases). Trimming stripped 3 bases from V and 6 bases from J, with 14 bases between. From germline, CDR1 is SGHVS and CDR2 FQNEAQ. This CDR3 is 15 amino acids long. This CDR3 reads CASSFYRADAGELFF. The CDR3 region has the DNA TGTGCCAGCAGCTTCTACAGGGCAGATGCCGGGGAGCTGTTTTTT.

J is TRBJ1-5 and V is TRBV28; 12 bases are a match to TRBD1. Germline-derived CDR1 and CDR2 are MDHEN and SYDVKM. V lost 4 bases, J lost 1 base, and 5 bases stayed unmatched. The CDR3 sequence is 17 residues long. CDR3 sequence reads: CASSSGQGAWSNQPQHF. CDR3 nucleotides: TGTGCCAGCAGTTCGGGACAGGGGGCTTGGAGCAATCAGCCCCAGCATTTT.

The rearrangement uses TRBV28 and TRBJ2-5, with D possibly matching TRBD2 (5 bases). This CDR3 is built from 15 residues. Germline-derived CDR1 and CDR2 are MDHEN and SYDVKM. V was pared by 6 bases and J by 1 base, with 15 bases between. This chain's CDR3 is CASSRLQRTQETQYF. The CDR3 DNA is TGTGCCAGCAGCCGCCTGCAGCGGACCCAAGAGACCCAGTACTTC.

The sample holds a few counts of this clone. The chain employs TRBV29-1 and TRBJ1-1, with 8 bases lining up with TRBD1. CDR3 length equals 13 residues. CDR1 and CDR2 from the germline V gene are SQVTM and ANQGSEA. The V gene end was trimmed by 7 bases and the J gene end by 0 bases; junction bases not matched to a gene: 4. CDR3 region: CSATGGMNTEAFF. CDR3 bases: TGCAGCGCTACAGGGGGTATGAACACTGAAGCTTTCTTT.

The chain is built from TRBV28 and TRBJ1-5; possible D gene TRBD1, 6 bases. From germline, CDR1 is MDHEN and CDR2 SYDVKM. The CDR3 is made up of 15 amino acids. Trimming left V 6 bases short and J 1 base short, with 13 bases between. The CDR3 loop reads CASRPPGASNQPQHF. The CDR3 coding sequence is TGTGCCAGCAGGCCCCCAGGGGCGAGCAATCAGCCCCAGCATTTT.

The gene calls are TRBV7-4 and TRBJ2-7; 8 positions match TRBD1. CDR1 is SGHVT, CDR2 SQSDAQ, per germline. This CDR3 is built from 14 residues. J lost 2 bases, V lost 5 bases, and 5 bases had no gene match. CDR3 in amino acids: CASSLDRDTYEQYF. CDR3 coding DNA: TGTGCCAGCAGCCTGGACAGGGACACCTACGAGCAGTACTTC.

This chain connects TRBV10-2 to TRBJ2-7; 7 bases align to TRBD2. Germline-derived CDR1 and CDR2 are WSHSY and SAAADI. After removal of 6 bases from V and 0 bases from J, the junction contained 2 bases not matched to a gene. The CDR3 runs 13 residues. This CDR3 is CASSWDYSYEQYF. The CDR3 DNA reads TGCGCCAGCAGCTGGGACTACTCCTACGAGCAGTACTTC.

J is TRBJ2-3 and V is TRBV12-5; 10 positions match TRBD2. With 1 base clipped from V and 3 bases from J, the junction kept 4 bases outside the gene matches. Germline V gene lookup returns CDR1 LGHNT and CDR2 FRNRAP. This CDR3 has 16 residues. The CDR3 nucleotides are TGTGCTAGTGGTTTGGGCTTACTAGCGGGGACAGATACGCAGTATTTT. It encodes CASGLGLLAGTDTQYF.

The chain uses TRBV5-4 and TRBJ2-1; maybe TRBD2 (7 bases). CDR1 is SGHNT, CDR2 YYREEE, per germline (reference sequence). Trimming removed 1 base at V and 8 bases at J, with 13 bases between. The CDR3 extends over 14 amino acids. The CDR3, as DNA: TGTGCCAGCAGCTTGAGTGGGGGGGCGGATGAGCAGTTCTTC. Its translation: CASSLSGGADEQFF.

This clone was seen just once. The chain recombines TRBV6-5 with TRBJ2-7; a possible D gene is TRBD2 (5 bases). The CDR3 is 14 residues long. Trimming left V 6 bases short and J 1 base short, with 13 bases between. CDR1 is MNHEY and CDR2 is SVGAGI in the germline V gene. As DNA, the CDR3 is TGTGCCAGCAGCTCGAGCGGCACATCCTACGAGCAGTACTTC. Encoded protein: CASSSSGTSYEQYF.

The CDR3 region has the DNA TGTGCCAGCAGTCGACAGGGGCCACGAACCTACGAGCAGTACTTC. It codes for CASSRQGPRTYEQYF. The chain links TRBV3-1 (or the pseudogene TRBV3-2) to TRBJ2-7; 8 positions match TRBD1. Per the germline V gene, CDR1 is LGHDT and CDR2 is YNNKEL (reference sequence). Trimming at V came to 6 bases and at J to 2 bases, leaving 9 bases not matched to a gene. The CDR3 is 15 amino acids.

This clone is a singleton in its sample. J is TRBJ2-7 and V is TRBV7-3; no definite D call. The CDR3 length is 15 residues. V shed 1 base and J shed 2 bases, with 12 bases lying between them. Germline CDR1 reads SGHTA; CDR2 reads FQGTGA. DNA of the CDR3: TGTGCCAGCAGCTTAATGCCAGGCCAAACCTACGAGCAGTACTTC. This sequence encodes CASSLMPGQTYEQYF.

The V gene is TRBV5-1, the J gene TRBJ1-4; 7 nucleotides align to TRBD1. Germline V CDR1 and CDR2: SGHRS, YFSETQ. V was pared by 2 bases and J by 8 bases, with 9 bases of the junction left unmatched. CDR3 length: 15 residues. The CDR3: CASSLNRGGDEKLFF. The CDR3, as DNA: TGCGCCAGCAGCTTAAACAGGGGAGGCGACGAAAAACTGTTTTTT.

This chain uses TRBV10-2 with TRBJ1-1; D is uncertain. Trimming stripped 3 bases from V and 5 bases from J, with 10 bases between. The CDR3 sequence is 13 residues long. The germline V gene encodes CDR1 WSHSY and CDR2 SAAADI. The CDR3 reads CASSEVRETEAFF. CDR3 nucleotide sequence: TGCGCCAGCAGTGAAGTTCGGGAGACTGAAGCTTTCTTT.

The rearrangement uses TRBV19 and TRBJ1-3; possible D gene TRBD1, 6 bases. The germline gives CDR1 LNHDA, CDR2 SQIVND (reference sequence). The CDR3 is 16 residues long. V lost 4 bases and J 0 bases, leaving 13 bases between the germline ends. DNA of the CDR3: TGTGCCAGTAGTAGAGAGGACAGACCCTCTGGAAACACCATATATTTT. This translates into CASSREDRPSGNTIYF.

The chain has TRBV15 and TRBJ1-2; the match to TRBD1 covers 7 bases. Germline V CDR1 and CDR2: LNHNV, YYDKDF (reference sequence). After removal of 2 bases from V and 0 bases from J, the junction contained 9 bases not matched to a gene. The CDR3 spans 17 residues. CDR3 loop: CATSRPRQGLANYGYTF. The DNA for the CDR3 is TGTGCCACCAGCAGACCCCGACAGGGTCTGGCTAACTATGGCTACACCTTC.

Only one count was recorded for this clone. The genes are TRBV7-9 and TRBJ1-4; TRBD1 is a possible D gene (5 bases). CDR3 size: 16 residues. V was trimmed by 3 bases and J by 8 bases, leaving 19 bases between them. Germline V CDR1 and CDR2: SEHNR, FQNEAQ (reference sequence). In nucleotides, the CDR3 is TGTGCCAGCAGCTTGTACTCTCTAGGGGTTCGGGAAAAACTGTTTTTT. It specifies CASSLYSLGVREKLFF. The full variable domain, rest sourced from reference TRBV7-9 and TRBJ1-4, is DTGVSQNPRHKITKRGQNVTFRCDPISEHNRLYWYRQTLGQGPEFLTYFQNEAQLEKSRLLSDRFSAERPKGSFSTLEIQRTEQGDSAMYLCASSLYSLGVREKLFFGSGTQLSVL.

The V and J genes are TRBV6-1 and TRBJ1-5; 7 positions match TRBD1. V was clipped by 6 bases and J by 7 bases; unmatched bases: 12. Germline-derived CDR1 and CDR2 are MNHNS and SASEGT. The CDR3 sequence is 15 residues long. CDR3 coding DNA: TGTGCCAGCAGCGACAGGGCAGGGGCCAAACAGCCCCAGCATTTT. Amino acid sequence: CASSDRAGAKQPQHF.

The chain employs TRBV15 and TRBJ1-5; 7 bases line up with TRBD1. Germline values: CDR1 LNHNV, CDR2 YYDKDF (reference sequence). The CDR3 is 19 residues long. V gave up 2 bases and J gave up 6 bases; unmatched junction bases: 19. The CDR3 coding sequence is TGTGCCACCAGCAGACCCCCCGGGGACAGATCATCAGTTAGTCAGCCCCAGCATTTT. This sequence encodes CATSRPPGDRSSVSQPQHF. The complete variable domain, with remaining parts taken from reference TRBV15 and TRBJ1-5, reads DAMVIQNPRYQVTQFGKPVTLSCSQTLNHNVMYWYQQKSSQAPKLLFHYYDKDFNNEADTPDNFQSRRPNTSFCFLDIRSPGLGDTAMYLCATSRPPGDRSSVSQPQHFGDGTRLSIL.

The chain joins TRBV3-1 (or the pseudogene TRBV3-2) to TRBJ1-2; no clear D. Germline lookup yields CDR1 LGHDT and CDR2 YNNKEL (reference sequence). CDR3 size: 15 residues. Deletions cut 1 base from V and 2 bases from J, with 11 bases between. DNA for the CDR3: TGTGCCAGCAGCCAAGGAGTTTCCGTGAACTATGGCTACACCTTC. Protein: CASSQGVSVNYGYTF.